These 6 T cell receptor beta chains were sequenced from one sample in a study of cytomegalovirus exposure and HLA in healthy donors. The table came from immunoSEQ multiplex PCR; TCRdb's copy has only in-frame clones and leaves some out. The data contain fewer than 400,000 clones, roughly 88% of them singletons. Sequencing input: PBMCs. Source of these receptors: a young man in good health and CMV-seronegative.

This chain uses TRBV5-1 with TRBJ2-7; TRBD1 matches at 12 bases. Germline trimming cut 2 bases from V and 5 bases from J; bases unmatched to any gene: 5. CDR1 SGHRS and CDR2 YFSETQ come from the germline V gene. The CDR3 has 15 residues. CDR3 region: CASSLPGTGGDEQYF. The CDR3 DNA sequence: TGCGCCAGCAGCTTACCCGGGACAGGGGGCGACGAGCAGTACTTC.

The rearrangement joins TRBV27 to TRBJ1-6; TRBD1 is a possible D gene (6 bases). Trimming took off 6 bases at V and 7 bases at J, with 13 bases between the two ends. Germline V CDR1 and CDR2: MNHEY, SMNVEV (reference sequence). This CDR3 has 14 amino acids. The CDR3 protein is CASSPDRPNSPLHF. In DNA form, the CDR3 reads TGTGCCAGCAGCCCCGACAGGCCGAATTCACCCCTCCACTTT.

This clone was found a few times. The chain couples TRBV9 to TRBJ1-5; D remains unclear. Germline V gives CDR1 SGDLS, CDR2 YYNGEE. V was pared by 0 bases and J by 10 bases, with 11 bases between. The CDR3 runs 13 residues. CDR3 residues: CASSVGASRPQHF. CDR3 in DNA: TGTGCCAGCAGCGTAGGGGCCTCTCGACCCCAGCATTTT. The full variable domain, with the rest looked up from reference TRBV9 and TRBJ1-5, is DSGVTQTPKHLITATGQRVTLRCSPRSGDLSVYWYQQSLDQGLQFLIQYYNGEERAKGNILERFSAQQFPDLHSELNLSSLELGDSALYFCASSVGASRPQHFGDGTRLSIL.

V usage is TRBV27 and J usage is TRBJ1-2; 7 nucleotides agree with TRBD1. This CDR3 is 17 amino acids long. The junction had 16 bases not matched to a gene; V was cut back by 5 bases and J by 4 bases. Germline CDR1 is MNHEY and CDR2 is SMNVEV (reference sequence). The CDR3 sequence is CASSPTSVQGSFYGYTF. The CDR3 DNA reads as TGTGCCAGCAGTCCCACCTCGGTACAGGGGTCCTTCTATGGCTACACCTTC.

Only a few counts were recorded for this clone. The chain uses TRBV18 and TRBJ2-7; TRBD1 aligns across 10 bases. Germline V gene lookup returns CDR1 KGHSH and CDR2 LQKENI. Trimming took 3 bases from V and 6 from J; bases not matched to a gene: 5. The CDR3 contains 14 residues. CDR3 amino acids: CASSPYRQGAEQYF. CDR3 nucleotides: TGTGCCAGCTCACCGTACAGACAGGGGGCCGAGCAGTACTTC.

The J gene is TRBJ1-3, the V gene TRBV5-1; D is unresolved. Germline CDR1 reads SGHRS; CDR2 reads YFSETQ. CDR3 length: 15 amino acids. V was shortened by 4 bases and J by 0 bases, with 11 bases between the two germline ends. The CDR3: CASSMDGSSGNTIYF. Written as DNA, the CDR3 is TGCGCCAGCAGCATGGACGGGAGCTCTGGAAACACCATATATTTT.